This T cell receptor (beta chain) was documented in a study of blood T cell repertoires in COVID-19. As for the study in general: Sources were T cells, B-cell-depleted T cells, or PBMCs; the material itself was cDNA or gDNA.

Membership in each cohort depended on participant-reported clinical history. Two negative PCRs, clearance, or symptom resolution had been documented for recovered Cohort 3 donors. Sequencing was performed with immunoSEQ multiplex PCR; in TCRdb, only in-frame clones are kept and a portion is missing. The sample yields around 470,000 clones, about 90% seen once. CDR1 DFQATT and CDR2 SNEGSKA come from the germline V gene (reference sequence). This CDR3 is built from 15 residues. The V and J ends lost 3 bases and 4 bases respectively, with 18 bases between them. The sequenced sample consisted of PBMCs or T cells enriched from blood (not recorded which). This rearrangement joins TRBV20-1 to TRBJ1-1; perhaps TRBD1 as D (6 bases). The receptor was derived from a man aged 18 to 29 who had recovered from COVID-19. The CDR3 DNA reads as TGCAGTGCTAGTATAGTCCACAGGGTGGGCACTGAAGCTTTCTTT. Protein sequence: CSASIVHRVGTEAFF.